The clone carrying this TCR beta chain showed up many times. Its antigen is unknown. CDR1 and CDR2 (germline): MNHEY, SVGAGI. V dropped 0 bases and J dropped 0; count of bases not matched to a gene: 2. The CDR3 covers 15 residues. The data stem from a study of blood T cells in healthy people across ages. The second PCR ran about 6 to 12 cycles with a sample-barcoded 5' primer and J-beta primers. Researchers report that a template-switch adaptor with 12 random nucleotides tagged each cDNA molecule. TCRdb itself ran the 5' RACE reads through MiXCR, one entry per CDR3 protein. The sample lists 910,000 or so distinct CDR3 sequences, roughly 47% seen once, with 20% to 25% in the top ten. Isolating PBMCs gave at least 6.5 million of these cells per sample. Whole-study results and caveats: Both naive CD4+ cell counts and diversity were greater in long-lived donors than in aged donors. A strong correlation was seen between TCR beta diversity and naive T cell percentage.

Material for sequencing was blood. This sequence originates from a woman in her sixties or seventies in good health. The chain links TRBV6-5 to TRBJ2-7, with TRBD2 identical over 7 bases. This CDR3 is CASSYSGGSSYEQYF. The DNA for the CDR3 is TGTGCCAGCAGTTACTCGGGCGGGAGCTCCTACGAGCAGTACTTC.